This T cell receptor beta chain derives from a study of Graves' ophthalmopathy and Graves' hyperthyroidism. Findings and limits, study-wide: Blood contained most expanded thyroid clonotypes exceeding 0.001 frequency.

The V end lost 8 bases, the J end lost 4 bases, and 8 bases lay between the germline ends. Germline lookup yields CDR1 SEHNR and CDR2 FQNEAQ (reference sequence). This CDR3 region has 12 residues. From fresh peripheral blood, around 11 ml in volume, the PBMCs were obtained. RNA transcripts were the template, and TCR beta CDR3 regions were amplified from them. HTBI-primed RT-PCR formed the first round, and a multiplex PCR formed the second. One entry per CDR3 protein results from TCRdb running MiXCR on the multiplex PCR reads. The sample records just over 600,000 distinct CDR3 sequences, approximately 22% being singletons. About this clonotype itself: Its antigen remains unknown.

The chain employs TRBV7-9 and TRBJ2-2; D call uncertain. Sample: peripheral blood. This TCR came from a woman younger than 35 with stable Graves' hyperthyroidism. Some clones in this sample may be carry-over from other donors' samples. The chain's CDR3 is CASPRVTGELFF. The CDR3 bases are TGTGCCAGCCCCCGTGTCACCGGGGAGCTGTTTTTT.